This TCR beta chain was recorded in a study of regulatory T cells in long-lasting Graves disease. Time point of the sample: newly diagnosed GD, antithyroid drugs for less than 3 months. With RNA extracted from PBMCs as input, the TCR library was made. The CDR3 runs 16 residues. V was shortened by 5 bases and J by 1 base, with 17 bases between the two germline ends. Per germline, CDR1 SEHNR and CDR2 FQNEAQ (reference sequence). HTBI primers from iRepertoire and Arm-PCR of CDR3 regions yielded the TCR beta libraries. From the multiplex PCR reads, TCRdb called clonotypes with MiXCR, one entry per CDR3 protein. The profile shows about 460,000 distinct CDR3 sequences, about 14% of them singletons. This sample also appeared in a second study, on T cells in Graves' hyperthyroidism and ophthalmopathy. That paper notes: Carried out on the TCR CDR3, a first-round RT-PCR used the HTBI primer set. Ophthalmopathy prediction by the model preceded onset by a median about 6.5 months.

This clonotype was obtained from a woman in her 50s with Graves disease. The sequencing used peripheral blood mononuclear cells (PBMCs), collected at new diagnosis, from a patient treated with antithyroid drugs. V and J are TRBV7-9 and TRBJ1-1, with a weak D call TRBD1 (5 bases). This CDR3 reads CASSPIIRQGNTEAFF. In nucleotides, the CDR3 is TGTGCCAGCAGCCCAATAATCCGGCAGGGGAACACTGAAGCTTTCTTT. Based on the CDR3 plus reference TRBV7-9 and TRBJ1-1, the full variable domain is DTGVSQNPRHKITKRGQNVTFRCDPISEHNRLYWYRQTLGQGPEFLTYFQNEAQLEKSRLLSDRFSAERPKGSFSTLEIQRTEQGDSAMYLCASSPIIRQGNTEAFFGQGTRLTVV.